This T cell receptor (beta chain) was captured by sequencing in a study of PD-1 blockade in mismatch repair-deficient tumors. The study's findings and limits: Tumor-resident clones, often undetectable pretreatment in blood, expanded then contracted after pembrolizumab.

Data came from immunoSEQ multiplex PCR; TCRdb stores just in-frame clones and leaves some out. The sample has 15,000 to 20,000 clones, approximately 87% seen once. Three pembrolizumab responders had their TCRs sequenced. Notes on this clone: Its target is unknown.

The source material was PBMCs, sampled 22 to 25 weeks after starting pembrolizumab. The sequence was obtained from an adult with mismatch repair-deficient cancer.

The CDR3 reads CASSLGQSQALYNEQFF. The DNA of the CDR3 is TGTGCCAGCAGCCTAGGACAGTCCCAGGCCCTCTACAATGAGCAGTTCTTC. The genes are TRBV5-6 and TRBJ2-1; maybe TRBD1 (6 bases). Germline assignment: CDR1 SGHDT and CDR2 YYEEEE. There are 17 residues in the CDR3. V was clipped by 4 bases and J by 3 bases, with 20 bases between them.